This entry concerns a single TCR beta chain. The antigen is not known. The data stem from a study of PD-1 blockade in classical Hodgkin lymphoma. Study details: Patients in the cohort were put on intravenous nivolumab, 3 mg/kg every 2 weeks. General study points: Unlike CD8+ TCR diversity, which did not rise significantly by C4D1, CD4+ TCR diversity did. In newly diagnosed patients, baseline TCR diversity was reportedly below that of healthy donors. After ASCT, patients who started nivolumab under 1 year later were excluded.

Brentuximab vedotin exposure varied, and every patient relapsed after autologous stem cell transplantation. Produced via immunoSEQ multiplex PCR; TCRdb's table is partial and in-frame only. This table has around 99,000 clones, roughly 81% appearing once. V dropped 5 bases and J dropped 0 bases, with 13 bases sitting between them. This CDR3 has 15 amino acids. The germline V gene has CDR1 MGHDK and CDR2 SYGVNS. This TCR was recovered from a human donor with classical Hodgkin lymphoma. The sample here was peripheral blood mononuclear cells (PBMCs), taken before the second cycle of nivolumab. This rearrangement joins TRBV25-1 to TRBJ1-1; D is possibly TRBD1 (5 bases). DNA for the CDR3: TGTGCCAGCAGTCCCACGGGGCAGGTGAACACTGAAGCTTTCTTT. It encodes CASSPTGQVNTEAFF.